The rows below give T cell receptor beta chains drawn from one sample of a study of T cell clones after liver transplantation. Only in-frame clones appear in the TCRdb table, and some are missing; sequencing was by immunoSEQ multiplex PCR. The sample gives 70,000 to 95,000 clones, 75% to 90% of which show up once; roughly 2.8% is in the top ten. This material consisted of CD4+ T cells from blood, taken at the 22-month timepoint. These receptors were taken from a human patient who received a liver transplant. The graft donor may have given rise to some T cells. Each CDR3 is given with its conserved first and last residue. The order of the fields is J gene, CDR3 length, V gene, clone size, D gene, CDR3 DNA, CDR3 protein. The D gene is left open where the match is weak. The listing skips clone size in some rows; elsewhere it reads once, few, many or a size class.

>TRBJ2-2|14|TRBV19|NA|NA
TGTGCCAGTAGTATTGGGCCAGCAGGCGGGGAGCTGTTTTTT
CASSIGPAGGELFF
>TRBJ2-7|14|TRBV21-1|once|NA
TGTGCCAGCAAGGATTTGAGACCTTCCTACGAGCAGTACTTC
CASKDLRPSYEQYF
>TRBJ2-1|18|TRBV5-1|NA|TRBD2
TGCGCCAGCAGCCCAAGCGCCGGGACTAGCGGGAGGAACAATGAGCAGTTCTTC
CASSPSAGTSGRNNEQFF
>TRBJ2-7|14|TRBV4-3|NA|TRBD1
TGCGCCAGCAGCCAGTTGACAGGGGGATACGAGCAGTACTTC
CASSQLTGGYEQYF
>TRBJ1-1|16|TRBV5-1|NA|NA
TGCGCCAGCAGCTTGAATTCCCGGACACGAGGGACAGAAGCTTTCTTT
CASSLNSRTRGTEAFF
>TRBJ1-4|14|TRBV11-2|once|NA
TGTGCCAGCAGCATCAGTACAACTAATGAAAAACTGTTTTTT
CASSISTTNEKLFF
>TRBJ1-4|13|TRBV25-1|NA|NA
TGTGCCAGCAGTGAAGGTTCGGTAGAAAAACTGTTTTTT
CASSEGSVEKLFF
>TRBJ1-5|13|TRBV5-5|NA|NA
TGTGCCAGCAGCTTGAGTTTCGGACAGCCCCAGCATTTT
CASSLSFGQPQHF
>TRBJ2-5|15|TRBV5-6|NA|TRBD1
TGTGCCAGCAGCTTGGACAGGGGGCTCGCGGAGACCCAGTACTTC
CASSLDRGLAETQYF
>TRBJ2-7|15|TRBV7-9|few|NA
TGTGCCAGCAGCTTAGCCGTTTTCGGAGGGGACGAGCAGTACTTC
CASSLAVFGGDEQYF
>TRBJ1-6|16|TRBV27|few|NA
TGTGCCAGCAGTACCTCCTTGGGGGGGAGTAATTCACCCCTCCACTTT
CASSTSLGGSNSPLHF
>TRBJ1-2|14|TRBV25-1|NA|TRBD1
TGTGCCAGCAGTGAACAAGACAGGGGGCGAGGCTACACCTTC
CASSEQDRGRGYTF
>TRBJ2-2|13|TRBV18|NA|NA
TGTGCCAGCTCACCAGAACACCCCGGGGAGCTGTTTTTT
CASSPEHPGELFF
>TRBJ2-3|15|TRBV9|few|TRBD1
TGTGCCAGTGATCCAGGGGACAGAAGGACAGATACGCAGTATTTT
CASDPGDRRTDTQYF
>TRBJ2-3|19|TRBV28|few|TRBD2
TGTGCCAGCAGTTCGGGTGGTTTAGCGGGAGGGTTCGGCACAGATACGCAGTATTTT
CASSSGGLAGGFGTDTQYF
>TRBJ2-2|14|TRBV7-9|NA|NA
TGTGCCAGCAGCCCTGACGGGTATACCGGGGAGCTGTTTTTT
CASSPDGYTGELFF
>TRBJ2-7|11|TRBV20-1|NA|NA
TGCAGTGCTCCCGTGGGGGTCGAGCAGTACTTC
CSAPVGVEQYF
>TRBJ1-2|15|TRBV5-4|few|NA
TGTGCCAGCAGTAACCCAGACCTTTCTGTCAGAGGCTACACCTTC
CASSNPDLSVRGYTF
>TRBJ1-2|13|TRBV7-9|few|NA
TGTGCCAGCAGCTTGCGGCAAAACTATGGCTACACCTTC
CASSLRQNYGYTF
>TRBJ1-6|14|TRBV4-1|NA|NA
TGCGCCAGCAGCCAAGATAGTTGGAGTTCACCCCTCCACTTT
CASSQDSWSSPLHF
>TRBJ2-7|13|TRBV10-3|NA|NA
TGTGCCATCAGCCCGGGACGGAACTACGAGCAGTACTTC
CAISPGRNYEQYF
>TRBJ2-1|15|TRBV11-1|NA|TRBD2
TGTGCCAGCAGCTATTTCGGGGGGGTTATAAGTGAGCAGTTCTTC
CASSYFGGVISEQFF